Presented here are 28 T cell receptor beta chains from one specimen sequenced in a study of T cell responses to AZD1222 COVID-19 vaccine. The data were produced by immunoSEQ multiplex PCR, yet TCRdb's version contains in-frame clones alone and is incomplete. The sample has roughly 120,000 clones; about 92% are singletons. The material was peripheral blood, obtained 28 days after the second AZD1222 dose. The source of these receptors is an adult who received the AZD1222 COVID-19 vaccine.

The rearrangement links TRBV10-2 to TRBJ2-5, with no clear D. Germline lookup yields CDR1 WSHSY and CDR2 SAAADI. The CDR3 is 13 residues long. V lost 0 bases, J lost 5 bases, and 7 bases lay in between. As DNA, the CDR3 is TGCGCCAGCAGTGAGTCGCAGAGGGAGACCCAGTACTTC. The encoded protein is CASSESQRETQYF.

V gene TRBV3-1 (or the pseudogene TRBV3-2) combines with J gene TRBJ2-1; maybe TRBD1 (5 bases). The length of the CDR3 is 14 residues. V lost 4 bases and J lost 6, with 13 bases in between. The germline V gene encodes CDR1 LGHDT and CDR2 YNNKEL (reference sequence). CDR3 loop: CASSRRGVVNEQFF. The CDR3 DNA is TGTGCCAGCAGCCGAAGGGGTGTGGTCAATGAGCAGTTCTTC.

The chain has TRBV7-2 and TRBJ2-7; 12 positions match TRBD2. The V and J ends lost 5 bases and 3 bases, in that order; junction bases with no gene match: 8. The germline V gene has CDR1 SGHTA and CDR2 FQGNSA. The CDR3 extends over 16 amino acids. CDR3 residues: CASSASTSGGIYEQYF. For the CDR3, the DNA is TGTGCCAGCAGCGCTTCGACTAGCGGGGGTATCTACGAGCAGTACTTC.

V gene TRBV28 combines with J gene TRBJ1-5, with unresolved D. The CDR3 has 15 residues. The germline V gene encodes CDR1 MDHEN and CDR2 SYDVKM. The V gene lost 1 base and the J gene lost 3 bases, with 10 bases spanning the gap. The CDR3 spells CASSLLAIYNQPQHF. In DNA form, the CDR3 reads TGTGCCAGCAGTTTATTAGCGATCTACAATCAGCCCCAGCATTTT.

In its sample, this clone was seen once. CDR3 sequence: CAITQEAYNEQFF. DNA for the CDR3: TGTGCCATCACGCAGGAGGCTTACAATGAGCAGTTCTTC. The genes are TRBV2 and TRBJ2-1; maybe TRBD2 (5 bases). Looked up from germline, CDR1 is SNHLY and CDR2 is FYNNEI. The CDR3 length is 13 residues. V lost 10 bases, J lost 4 bases, and 14 bases lay in between.

The chain employs TRBV5-1 and TRBJ2-3, with D perhaps matching TRBD2 (5 bases). This CDR3 is 14 amino acids long. The V end was cut by 0 bases, the J end by 2 bases, with 7 bases between. Germline CDR1 and CDR2: SGHRS and YFSETQ. CDR3: CASSLERNTDTQYF. Written as DNA, the CDR3 is TGCGCCAGCAGCTTGGAGCGGAACACAGATACGCAGTATTTT.

The gene calls are TRBV19 and TRBJ2-1; no clear D gene. Germline V gene sequence: CDR1 LNHDA, CDR2 SQIVND (reference sequence). V was cut by 7 bases and J by 6 bases, with 10 bases left in between. This CDR3 region has 12 residues. DNA for the CDR3: TGTGCCAGTACCTCTAGTGGCAATGAGCAGTTCTTC. Amino acid sequence: CASTSSGNEQFF.

The V call is TRBV18, the J call TRBJ1-4, with D unresolved. In germline, CDR1 is KGHSH, CDR2 LQKENI. CDR3 length: 13 amino acids. With 6 bases removed from V and 0 bases from J, the gap between germline ends came to 5 bases. The CDR3 loop is CASSGATNEKLFF. Here the CDR3 DNA reads TGTGCCAGCTCGGGAGCAACTAATGAAAAACTGTTTTTT. Full variable domain (remainder filled in from reference TRBV18 and TRBJ1-4): NAGVMQNPRHLVRRRGQEARLRCSPMKGHSHVYWYRQLPEEGLKFMVYLQKENIIDESGMPKERFSAEFPKEGPSILRIQQVVRGDSAAYFCASSGATNEKLFFGSGTQLSVL.

This clone turned up a few times. V is TRBV6-1 and J is TRBJ1-6; TRBD1 matches 9 bases. Germline V gene sequence: CDR1 MNHNS, CDR2 SASEGT. The V segment lost 6 bases and the J segment 9 bases; nucleotides outside the gene matches: 9. The CDR3 runs to 15 residues. This CDR3 reads CASRDTGGEGSPLHF. The CDR3 coding sequence is TGTGCCAGCAGAGACACAGGGGGCGAGGGTTCACCCCTCCACTTT.

This chain connects TRBV5-1 to TRBJ1-4; a possible D gene is TRBD1 (6 bases). CDR1 and CDR2 (germline): SGHRS, YFSETQ. Trimming took 8 bases from V and 7 from J, leaving 15 bases between them. CDR3 length: 13 residues. As DNA, the CDR3 is TGCGCCAGTGGAACAGGGTTCGCTGAAAAACTGTTTTTT. Translating gives CASGTGFAEKLFF.

This clone was seen only a few times. The chain recombines TRBV3-1 (or the pseudogene TRBV3-2) with TRBJ1-1; the match to TRBD1 covers 7 bases. With V trimmed by 3 bases and J by 0 bases, 7 bases remained unmatched. The CDR3 has 16 amino acids. Germline V gene data show CDR1 as LGHDT and CDR2 as YNNKEL (reference sequence). The CDR3 loop is CASSQHRDSLNTEAFF. CDR3 DNA sequence: TGTGCCAGCAGCCAGCACCGGGACAGCTTGAACACTGAAGCTTTCTTT.

The chain links TRBV3-1 (or the pseudogene TRBV3-2) to TRBJ1-6; TRBD1 is a possible D gene (6 bases). The CDR3 has 13 amino acids. V lost 7 bases and J 7 bases, leaving 11 bases between the germline ends. The germline CDR1 and CDR2 sequences are LGHDT and YNNKEL (reference sequence). In DNA, the CDR3 is TGTGCCAGCACGGGGGGGGGCAATTCACCCCTCCACTTT. Its protein product is CASTGGGNSPLHF.

This clone was detected only once. This chain uses TRBV7-2 with TRBJ1-1; no firm D call. V shed 4 bases and J shed 4 bases, with 7 bases lying between them. Germline V lookup: CDR1 SGHTA, CDR2 FQGNSA. This CDR3 contains 12 residues. CDR3 sequence: CASSYLGTEAFF. The DNA for the CDR3 is TGTGCCAGCAGCTATTTGGGCACTGAAGCTTTCTTT. The full variable domain, completed using reference TRBV7-2 and TRBJ1-1, is GAGVSQSPSNKVTEKGKDVELRCDPISGHTALYWYRQSLGQGLEFLIYFQGNSAPDKSGLPSDRFSAERTGGSVSTLTIQRTQQEDSAVYLCASSYLGTEAFFGQGTRLTVV.

This clone was recorded once. The chain links TRBV7-2 to TRBJ1-4; TRBD1 aligns across 9 bases. V lost 5 bases and J lost 6; bases outside the gene matches: 4. From germline, CDR1 is SGHTA and CDR2 FQGNSA. CDR3 length: 14 residues. CDR3 loop: CASSHGQGYEKLFF. In nucleotides, the CDR3 is TGTGCCAGCAGCCATGGACAGGGGTATGAAAAACTGTTTTTT.

CDR3: CASSTRTGSDNSPLHF. The CDR3 DNA is TGTGCCAGCAGCACCCGGACAGGGTCCGATAATTCACCCCTCCACTTT. The rearrangement links TRBV9 to TRBJ1-6; 8 positions match TRBD1. Trimming removed 4 bases from V and 5 bases from J; junction bases left unmatched: 8. In germline, CDR1 is SGDLS, CDR2 YYNGEE. The CDR3 runs to 16 residues.

The chain links TRBV5-1 to TRBJ1-6; TRBD1 matches at 7 bases. V was clipped by 0 bases and J by 13 bases; unmatched bases: 4. The CDR3 covers 13 residues. Germline V gene sequence: CDR1 SGHRS, CDR2 YFSETQ. The CDR3 region is CASSLGTGGPLHF. As DNA, the CDR3 is TGCGCCAGCAGCTTGGGGACAGGAGGGCCCCTCCACTTT.

The genes are TRBV18 and TRBJ2-3, with 7 bases aligning to TRBD1. This CDR3 has 13 amino acids. The V segment lost 8 bases and the J segment 5 bases; nucleotides outside the gene matches: 7. CDR1 KGHSH and CDR2 LQKENI come from the germline V gene. Written as DNA, the CDR3 is TGTGCCAGCCGACCGACAGGGAAAGATACGCAGTATTTT. This translates into CASRPTGKDTQYF.

This clone was seen a single time. The genes are TRBV3-1 (or the pseudogene TRBV3-2) and TRBJ1-5; D perhaps matches TRBD1 (6 bases). Trimming took off 4 bases at V and 4 bases at J, with 11 bases between the two ends. The CDR3 length is 14 residues. Germline loops: CDR1 LGHDT, CDR2 YNNKEL (reference sequence). CDR3 in amino acids: CASSLTGWNQPQHF. In DNA, the CDR3 is TGTGCCAGCAGCCTTACAGGGTGGAATCAGCCCCAGCATTTT.

This rearrangement joins TRBV9 to TRBJ1-2, with TRBD1 identical over 8 bases. This CDR3 is 14 amino acids long. Germline V lookup: CDR1 SGDLS, CDR2 YYNGEE. V was pared by 2 bases and J by 8 bases, with 8 bases of the junction left unmatched. DNA of the CDR3: TGTGCCAGCAGCGTTGGACAGGGAATGGACGGCTACACCTTC. The encoded protein is CASSVGQGMDGYTF.

This clone was detected only once. This sequence joins TRBV5-1 and TRBJ2-5, with 7 bases matching TRBD1. Germline CDR1 SGHRS, CDR2 YFSETQ. Germline trimming cut 2 bases from V and 4 bases from J; bases unmatched to any gene: 5. This CDR3 has 14 residues. The DNA of the CDR3 is TGCGCCAGCAGCTTTAAGGGGGCCTCAGAGACCCAGTACTTC. This encodes CASSFKGASETQYF.

The chain employs TRBV5-1 and TRBJ2-5; D possibly matches TRBD1 or TRBD2 (6 bases each). Germline loops: CDR1 SGHRS, CDR2 YFSETQ. This CDR3 comprises 15 residues. Trimming took 3 bases from V and 2 from J, leaving 14 bases between them. CDR3 sequence reads: CASSWGPSDQETQYF. The CDR3 bases are TGCGCCAGCAGCTGGGGGCCTAGCGATCAAGAGACCCAGTACTTC.

V is TRBV18 and J is TRBJ1-1, with 8 bases fitting TRBD1. V trimming: 5 bases; J trimming: 4 bases; junction bases outside the gene matches: 9. This CDR3 has 15 residues. The germline V gene encodes CDR1 KGHSH and CDR2 LQKENI. As DNA, the CDR3 is TGTGCCAGCTCAAACAGCGGACAGGGAGTCACTGAAGCTTTCTTT. It specifies CASSNSGQGVTEAFF. The variable domain in full, with the rest retrieved from reference TRBV18 and TRBJ1-1, is NAGVMQNPRHLVRRRGQEARLRCSPMKGHSHVYWYRQLPEEGLKFMVYLQKENIIDESGMPKERFSAEFPKEGPSILRIQQVVRGDSAAYFCASSNSGQGVTEAFFGQGTRLTVV.

The V call is TRBV5-5, the J call TRBJ1-2; 7 bases are a match to TRBD1. Germline loops: CDR1 SGHKS, CDR2 YYEKEE (reference sequence). The CDR3 loop spans 15 amino acids. J was trimmed by 5 bases and V by 0 bases; bases with no gene match: 7. The CDR3 reads CASSLDGGGAYGYTF. The DNA for the CDR3 is TGTGCCAGCAGCTTGGATGGAGGGGGCGCGTATGGCTACACCTTC. The variable domain in full, with the rest retrieved from reference TRBV5-5 and TRBJ1-2, is DAGVTQSPTHLIKTRGQQVTLRCSPISGHKSVSWYQQVLGQGPQFIFQYYEKEERGRGNFPDRFSARQFPNYSSELNVNALLLGDSALYLCASSLDGGGAYGYTFGSGTRLTVV.

The chain uses TRBV7-9 and TRBJ1-2; D is unresolved. The germline V and J ends were trimmed by 3 bases and 2 bases, with 13 bases remaining between them. This CDR3 spans 15 amino acids. Germline V gives CDR1 SEHNR, CDR2 FQNEAQ (reference sequence). In DNA form, the CDR3 reads TGTGCCAGCAGCTTGTCCGGGCGGGAGAACTATGGCTACACCTTC. Its protein product is CASSLSGRENYGYTF.

CDR3 region: CASSLSPSAGALSLHF. CDR3 in DNA: TGTGCCAGCAGCTTGTCTCCCTCGGCAGGCGCTTTGTCCCTCCACTTT. The chain recombines TRBV5-6 with TRBJ1-6, with no clear D. CDR1 and CDR2 (germline): SGHDT, YYEEEE. The CDR3 covers 16 residues. V lost 1 base and J 14 bases, leaving 22 bases between the germline ends.

V gene TRBV11-2 combines with J gene TRBJ2-1; D is perhaps TRBD1 or TRBD2 (5 bases each). The CDR3 has 15 residues. V was cut by 1 base and J by 6 bases, with 13 bases left in between. Germline CDR1 SGHAT, CDR2 FQNNGV. The CDR3 bases are TGTGCCAGCAGCTTAGCCGGGATGGGGCCCAATGAGCAGTTCTTC. The encoded protein is CASSLAGMGPNEQFF.

The rearrangement uses TRBV23-1 and TRBJ2-3; 11 nucleotides line up with TRBD2. Being an ORF, TRBV23-1 has a function that is uncertain. V gave up 2 bases and J gave up 1 base; unmatched junction bases: 5. The CDR3 runs 17 residues. The CDR3 nucleotides read TGCGCCAGCAGTCAACGGCTAGCGGGGGGCCGCACAGATACGCAGTATTTT. Translating it yields CASSQRLAGGRTDTQYF.

The genes are TRBV19 and TRBJ2-2; TRBD1 might be the D (5 bases). V was clipped by 1 base and J by 0 bases, with 6 bases between them. This CDR3 has 15 residues. Germline loops: CDR1 LNHDA, CDR2 SQIVND (reference sequence). The CDR3 loop is CASSIARANTGELFF. Written as DNA, the CDR3 is TGTGCCAGTAGTATAGCCAGGGCGAACACCGGGGAGCTGTTTTTT.